The next 28 T cell receptor beta chains were all read from a single sample in a study of T cell changes during pregnancy in multiple sclerosis. Sequenced by immunoSEQ multiplex PCR; TCRdb stores in-frame clones only, minus some. The sample has approximately 52,000 clones, approximately 92% seen once; the top ten hold 0.25%. Sequencing was performed on CD4+ T cells from peripheral blood mononuclear cells, taken in the third trimester of pregnancy. The receptors come from a female donor with multiple sclerosis, enrolled in a pregnancy study.

The CDR3, as DNA: TGTGCCAGCAGTGAATATGCAGGGGGTGGTTCACCCCTCCACTTT. Its protein is CASSEYAGGGSPLHF. This chain connects TRBV2 to TRBJ1-6; 7 bases fit TRBD1. The CDR3 covers 15 residues. With V trimmed by 2 bases and J by 9 bases, 7 bases remained unmatched. Germline V lookup: CDR1 SNHLY, CDR2 FYNNEI. The whole variable domain, filled in from reference TRBV2 and TRBJ1-6, reads EPEVTQTPSHQVTQMGQEVILRCVPISNHLYFYWYRQILGQKVEFLVSFYNNEISEKSEIFDDQFSVERPDGSNFTLKIRSTKLEDSAMYFCASSEYAGGGSPLHFGNGTRLTVT.

The V and J genes are TRBV30 and TRBJ1-2; D unresolved. CDR3 length: 16 residues. Germline V lookup: CDR1 GTSNPN, CDR2 SVGIG (reference sequence). V lost 4 bases to trimming and J lost 7 bases, with 25 bases between them. The DNA of the CDR3 is TGTGCCTGGAATACCCGGGATTTCTGGACGCTACGTGGCTACACCTTC. It specifies CAWNTRDFWTLRGYTF.

The chain uses TRBV4-1 and TRBJ2-5; unclear D gene. The V end lost 2 bases, the J end lost 1 base, and 8 bases lay between the germline ends. Germline V CDR1 and CDR2: MGHRA, YSYEKL. CDR3 length equals 14 residues. This chain's CDR3 is CASSQWSVQETQYF. The CDR3 DNA reads as TGCGCCAGCAGCCAATGGTCGGTCCAAGAGACCCAGTACTTC.

J is TRBJ2-7 and V is TRBV5-4; 7 bases are a match to TRBD2. The CDR3 contains 12 residues. Germline V gives CDR1 SGHNT, CDR2 YYREEE (reference sequence). Germline trimming cut 4 bases from V and 6 bases from J; bases unmatched to any gene: 4. The CDR3 nucleotides read TGTGCCAGCAGCCCATGGGGGGGCGAGCAGTACTTC. As protein: CASSPWGGEQYF. The full variable domain, in which reference TRBV5-4 and TRBJ2-7 provide the parts outside the CDR3, is ETGVTQSPTHLIKTRGQQVTLRCSSQSGHNTVSWYQQALGQGPQFIFQYYREEENGRGNFPPRFSGLQFPNYSSELNVNALELDDSALYLCASSPWGGEQYFGPGTRLTVT.

The chain combines TRBV4-1 with TRBJ1-6, with no clear D. Germline V gene lookup returns CDR1 MGHRA and CDR2 YSYEKL. Deletions cut 0 bases from V and 9 bases from J, with 15 bases between. The CDR3 covers 16 residues. The CDR3 nucleotides are TGCGCCAGCAGCCAAGAGGTGGGCAGTAGTATTTCACCCCTCCACTTT. As protein: CASSQEVGSSISPLHF.

The rearrangement joins TRBV30 to TRBJ1-2, with D possibly TRBD1 on 6 matching bases. The CDR3 extends over 15 amino acids. In germline, CDR1 is GTSNPN, CDR2 SVGIG (reference sequence). Trimming shortened V by 0 bases and J by 4 bases, and 15 bases separated the two germline ends. The CDR3 here is CAWSVGGFSSYGYTF. CDR3 sequence (DNA): TGTGCCTGGAGTGTAGGGGGATTTTCTAGCTATGGCTACACCTTC.

As concerns this clone: The germline gene is not matched at one end of the junction; a read error may be the cause. This sequence joins TRBV18 and TRBJ1-6; 9 bases are a match to TRBD1. Germline V gene sequence: CDR1 KGHSH, CDR2 LQKENI. The CDR3 covers 15 residues. Written as DNA, the CDR3 is TGTGCCAGCTCCCCACGGGGACAGGGCAATTCACCCCTCCACTTT. Amino acid sequence: CASSPRGQGNSPLHF. Supplemented by reference TRBV18 and TRBJ1-6, the full variable domain reads NAGVMQNPRHLVRRRGQEARLRCSPMKGHSHVYWYRQLPEEGLKFMVYLQKENIIDESGMPKERFSAEFPKEGPSILRIQQVVRGDSAAYFCASSPRGQGNSPLHFGNGTRLTVT.

The J gene is TRBJ1-5, the V gene TRBV10-2; D not certain. V lost 0 bases and J lost 5, with 14 bases in between. The CDR3 consists of 16 residues. Germline-derived CDR1 and CDR2 are WSHSY and SAAADI. CDR3 DNA: TGCGCCAGCAGTGAGTCACATGGGCCGGTAGATCAGCCCCAGCATTTT. It specifies CASSESHGPVDQPQHF.

This chain joins TRBV5-1 and TRBJ2-3; D is perhaps TRBD2 (5 bases). With 0 bases removed from V and 0 bases from J, the gap between germline ends came to 11 bases. CDR1 is SGHRS and CDR2 is YFSETQ in the germline V gene. The length of the CDR3 is 16 residues. The CDR3 coding sequence is TGCGCCAGCAGCTTGGTGAGGGCGACAAGCACAGATACGCAGTATTTT. Translated: CASSLVRATSTDTQYF.

This clone was counted once. The V gene is TRBV2, the J gene TRBJ2-7; D possibly corresponds to TRBD1 (7 bases). Trimming took off 6 bases at V and 5 bases at J, with 20 bases between the two ends. The length of the CDR3 is 15 residues. Germline CDR1 is SNHLY and CDR2 is FYNNEI. The CDR3 sequence: CASRVNRGGKDEQYF. The DNA for the CDR3 is TGTGCCAGCAGAGTTAACAGGGGAGGTAAGGACGAGCAGTACTTC.

This chain's CDR3 is CASSVGDFSGSAMVDTQYF. For the CDR3, the DNA is TGTGCCAGCAGCGTAGGTGACTTTAGCGGGAGCGCAATGGTGGATACGCAGTATTTT. This sequence joins TRBV9 and TRBJ2-3, with 9 bases lining up with TRBD2. The CDR3 loop spans 19 amino acids. Germline-derived CDR1 and CDR2 are SGDLS and YYNGEE. Losses at the gene ends were 0 bases for V and 6 bases for J; bases not matched to a gene: 17.

This clone was detected only once. The V gene is TRBV10-3, the J gene TRBJ2-1; 10 bases match TRBD2. Trimming removed 4 bases from V and 0 bases from J; junction bases left unmatched: 15. CDR3 size: 20 residues. CDR1 is ENHRY and CDR2 is SYGVKD in the germline V gene. The CDR3 loop reads CAISASFGRLAGDSYNEQFF. The DNA for the CDR3 is TGTGCCATCAGTGCCTCCTTCGGGAGGCTAGCGGGGGACTCCTACAATGAGCAGTTCTTC.

This sequence joins TRBV30 and TRBJ2-3; no definite D call. Germline CDR1 is GTSNPN and CDR2 is SVGIG (reference sequence). The CDR3 is made up of 11 amino acids. Trimming took off 2 bases at V and 6 bases at J, with 6 bases between the two ends. Here the CDR3 reads CAWSSKDTQYF. CDR3 DNA sequence: TGTGCCTGGAGTAGCAAGGATACGCAGTATTTT.

V usage is TRBV27 and J usage is TRBJ1-2, with D hard to call. V lost 5 bases, J lost 3 bases, and 10 bases lay in between. The CDR3 totals 13 residues. Germline V lookup: CDR1 MNHEY, CDR2 SMNVEV (reference sequence). As DNA, the CDR3 is TGTGCCAGCAGTCCCTCCCCTTACTATGGCTACACCTTC. Translation gives CASSPSPYYGYTF.

This clone occurred once. This chain uses TRBV19 with TRBJ1-1; D call uncertain. The CDR3 length is 13 residues. V was cut by 5 bases and J by 1 base, with 8 bases left in between. From germline, CDR1 is LNHDA and CDR2 SQIVND (reference sequence). CDR3 sequence (DNA): TGTGCCAGTAGTGCGACAAAGAACACTGAAGCTTTCTTT. Translating it yields CASSATKNTEAFF.

The J gene is TRBJ2-5, the V gene TRBV25-1; TRBD2 matches 7 bases. The CDR3 has 17 residues. Germline V gene data show CDR1 as MGHDK and CDR2 as SYGVNS. The V segment lost 0 bases and the J segment 7 bases; nucleotides outside the gene matches: 14. DNA of the CDR3: TGTGCCAGCAGTGAATACGGGGGGAACGCGGCCTCGCGGACCCAGTACTTC. Residues: CASSEYGGNAASRTQYF.

This chain links TRBV5-4 with TRBJ2-2; maybe TRBD1 (5 bases). Trimming removed 0 bases at V and 0 bases at J, with 9 bases between. From germline, CDR1 is SGHNT and CDR2 YYREEE (reference sequence). The CDR3 is made up of 16 amino acids. CDR3 region: CASSLEGRANTGELFF. CDR3 coding DNA: TGTGCCAGCAGCTTGGAGGGCAGGGCGAACACCGGGGAGCTGTTTTTT.

The J gene is TRBJ2-7, the V gene TRBV10-2, with TRBD2 matching 10 bases. Unmatched junction bases numbered 2, after V lost 8 bases and J lost 7 bases. Germline V gene sequence: CDR1 WSHSY, CDR2 SAAADI. This CDR3 has 11 residues. The CDR3 coding sequence is TGCGCCAGCCAGCGGGAGGGGGAGCAGTACTTC. Amino acid sequence: CASQREGEQYF.

Written as DNA, the CDR3 is TGTGCCAGCAGCTCTTGGGTAGCGGGAGTATCGTACAATGAGCAGTTCTTC. It encodes CASSSWVAGVSYNEQFF. The chain recombines TRBV5-6 with TRBJ2-1, with TRBD2 identical over 9 bases. CDR1 and CDR2 from the germline V gene are SGHDT and YYEEEE. With V trimmed by 3 bases and J by 4 bases, 11 bases remained unmatched. There are 17 residues in the CDR3.

The chain carries TRBV28 and TRBJ1-1, with TRBD1 identical over 8 bases. V lost 5 bases, J lost 3 bases, and 8 bases stayed unmatched. The CDR3 has 15 residues. Germline V gene data show CDR1 as MDHEN and CDR2 as SYDVKM. CDR3 sequence reads: CASSPWTGRDTEAFF. The CDR3 DNA follows: TGTGCCAGCAGTCCGTGGACAGGGAGGGACACTGAAGCTTTCTTT.

The chain carries TRBV19 and TRBJ1-1, with 10 bases identical to TRBD1. The trim removed 4 bases at V and 7 bases at J, leaving 12 bases unmatched. The CDR3 spans 16 residues. Germline V gives CDR1 LNHDA, CDR2 SQIVND (reference sequence). The CDR3 DNA reads TGTGCCAGTAGTAGGCCCCTGACAGGGGGCTATGGTGAAGCTTTCTTT. Translating it yields CASSRPLTGGYGEAFF.

The chain recombines TRBV27 with TRBJ1-5; 8 bases map to TRBD1. V lost 5 bases, J lost 7 bases, and 13 bases stayed unmatched. Germline V gene data show CDR1 as MNHEY and CDR2 as SMNVEV (reference sequence). There are 16 residues in the CDR3. CDR3 protein: CASSAWAGQGLQPQHF. Here the CDR3 DNA reads TGTGCCAGCAGTGCCTGGGCCGGACAGGGTTTACAGCCCCAGCATTTT.

The chain carries TRBV6-5 and TRBJ1-1, with 9 bases matching TRBD1. Unmatched junction bases numbered 8, after V lost 6 bases and J lost 6 bases. This CDR3 region has 14 residues. Germline V CDR1 and CDR2: MNHEY, SVGAGI. CDR3 nucleotide sequence: TGTGCCAGCAGGCCGGGACAGGGACGTTCTGAAGCTTTCTTT. It encodes CASRPGQGRSEAFF.

This clone was counted only a few times. The rearrangement links TRBV15 to TRBJ1-1; D is possibly TRBD1 (6 bases). The CDR3 runs 14 residues. The V end lost 7 bases, the J end lost 4 bases, and 16 bases lay between the germline ends. Looked up from germline, CDR1 is LNHNV and CDR2 is YYDKDF (reference sequence). The DNA for the CDR3 is TGTGCCACCACTCCGGACAGACCGGGCACTGAAGCTTTCTTT. It specifies CATTPDRPGTEAFF.

The chain recombines TRBV5-1 with TRBJ1-2; 7 positions agree with TRBD1. V was clipped by 0 bases and J by 9 bases; unmatched bases: 11. This CDR3 region has 15 residues. Per germline, CDR1 SGHRS and CDR2 YFSETQ. In DNA, the CDR3 is TGCGCCAGCAGCTTGGTGGGGACAGACCTATGGAGCTACACCTTC. It codes for CASSLVGTDLWSYTF.

For the CDR3, the DNA is TGTGCCAGCAGCCCTTACGACAGGGCGGGAAACACCATATATTTT. Protein: CASSPYDRAGNTIYF. V is TRBV5-4 and J is TRBJ1-3; TRBD1 agrees at 7 bases. With V trimmed by 4 bases and J by 4 bases, 8 bases remained unmatched. Germline V gene sequence: CDR1 SGHNT, CDR2 YYREEE (reference sequence). The CDR3 totals 15 residues.

The chain employs TRBV18 and TRBJ1-2; D not certain. Trimming pared 6 bases from V and 1 base from J, leaving 15 bases between. Per germline, CDR1 KGHSH and CDR2 LQKENI. This CDR3 has 15 amino acids. DNA for the CDR3: TGTGCCAGCTCCCCGGTTGAGGGATTTAACTATGGCTACACCTTC. Amino acids: CASSPVEGFNYGYTF. Variable domain in full (rest from reference TRBV18 and TRBJ1-2): NAGVMQNPRHLVRRRGQEARLRCSPMKGHSHVYWYRQLPEEGLKFMVYLQKENIIDESGMPKERFSAEFPKEGPSILRIQQVVRGDSAAYFCASSPVEGFNYGYTFGSGTRLTVV.

The chain has TRBV18 and TRBJ1-1; the D is unclear. The length of the CDR3 is 14 residues. The ends were cut back, 3 bases at V and 0 bases at J, with 8 bases in the middle. CDR1 and CDR2 (germline): KGHSH, LQKENI. The CDR3 coding sequence is TGTGCCAGCTCACCGGGCAGGCTGAACACTGAAGCTTTCTTT. It translates to CASSPGRLNTEAFF.